Following are 14 T cell receptor beta chains from one sample sequenced in a study of T cell repertoires in cytomegalovirus infection. A single record per CDR3 protein comes from TCRdb applying MiXCR to the reads. Of 400,000 or so distinct CDR3 sequences in the sample, roughly a third were seen once. Material for sequencing was PBMCs. The source of these receptors is a human donor in good health (CMV status not recorded). Some clones in this sample may be carry-over from other donors' samples.

The V and J genes are TRBV19 and TRBJ1-1, with 9 bases that match TRBD1. Germline-derived CDR1 and CDR2 are LNHDA and SQIVND (reference sequence). V lost 7 bases, J lost 0 bases, and 6 bases stayed unmatched. The CDR3 runs 15 residues. CDR3 DNA: TGTGCCAGTAATCCCGGGACAGGGTTGAACACTGAAGCTTTCTTT. It yields the protein CASNPGTGLNTEAFF.

The chain uses TRBV4-1 and TRBJ2-5; no firm D call. There are 15 residues in the CDR3. V lost 0 bases and J 2 bases, leaving 10 bases between the germline ends. Germline V gives CDR1 MGHRA, CDR2 YSYEKL. The CDR3 loop is CASSQELYRQETQYF. CDR3 DNA sequence: TGCGCCAGCAGCCAAGAGTTGTATAGACAAGAGACCCAGTACTTC.

Concerning this clonotype: A single base separates this from a much larger clone, so it may be a read error. The CDR3 protein is CASSQDRESAGVKEQFF. The CDR3 nucleotides read TGCGCCAGCAGCCAAGATCGGGAATCGGCAGGGGTCAAGGAGCAGTTCTTC. V and J are TRBV4-1 and TRBJ2-1; D is possibly TRBD1 (6 bases). CDR1 is MGHRA, CDR2 YSYEKL, per germline. The CDR3 totals 17 residues. V lost 0 bases to trimming and J lost 10 bases, with 22 bases between them.

Of note for this clonotype: At one of its ends the junction is not consistent with the germline gene, which may arise from a read error. The chain links TRBV6-2 or TRBV6-3 to TRBJ2-3; 9 bases fit TRBD2. Germline loops: CDR1 MNHEY, CDR2 SVGEGT. This CDR3 is 14 amino acids long. The CDR3 loop reads CASSWRLAADTQSF. The CDR3 nucleotides are TGTGCCAGCAGTTGGCGACTAGCGGCAGATACGCAGTCTTTT.

The chain recombines TRBV19 with TRBJ2-4; 10 nucleotides align to TRBD2. CDR3 length equals 15 residues. J lost 7 bases, V lost 4 bases, and 7 bases had no gene match. In germline, CDR1 is LNHDA, CDR2 SQIVND (reference sequence). The CDR3 coding sequence is TGTGCCAGTAGTAAGCGGGGGGGCCTCTCTAACATTCAGTACTTC. Encoded protein: CASSKRGGLSNIQYF.

This clonotype was observed a handful of times. V and J are TRBV2 and TRBJ1-2, with D unresolved. There are 12 residues in the CDR3. V lost 3 bases, J lost 8 bases, and 10 bases lay in between. The germline V gene encodes CDR1 SNHLY and CDR2 FYNNEI. The CDR3 loop is CASSEGTYGYTF. As DNA, the CDR3 is TGTGCCAGCAGTGAGGGTACTTACGGCTACACCTTC.

The table lists this clonotype with a few counts. The V call is TRBV5-4, the J call TRBJ1-1; TRBD1 matches at 9 bases. The V and J ends lost 10 bases and 4 bases, in that order; junction bases with no gene match: 8. The germline gives CDR1 SGHNT, CDR2 YYREEE (reference sequence). CDR3 length: 13 residues. CDR3 nucleotides: TGTGCCTATCACGTGACAGGGGGCACTGAAGCTTTCTTT. It yields the protein CAYHVTGGTEAFF.

As regards this clonotype: Possible read error: a much larger clone is one base away. V and J are TRBV7-2 and TRBJ2-1, with TRBD2 matching 8 bases. Germline V CDR1 and CDR2: SGHTA, FQGNSA. The CDR3 length is 16 residues. The CDR3 sequence: CASSLVSGGAGNEQLF. The CDR3 DNA is TGTGCCAGCAGCTTAGTGTCCGGGGGGGCCGGGAATGAGCAGTTATTC.

The genes are TRBV15 and TRBJ2-5, with D hard to call. This CDR3 region has 13 residues. The V and J ends lost 5 bases and 0 bases respectively, with 7 bases between them. Germline CDR1 reads LNHNV; CDR2 reads YYDKDF (reference sequence). CDR3 region: CATSPSYQETQYF. CDR3 DNA sequence: TGTGCCACCAGCCCAAGTTACCAAGAGACCCAGTACTTC.

This clonotype was counted only a few times. The chain carries TRBV19 and TRBJ2-2; D gene ambiguous. Trimming pared 5 bases from V and 0 bases from J, leaving 10 bases between. The length of the CDR3 is 15 residues. Germline V CDR1 and CDR2: LNHDA, SQIVND (reference sequence). CDR3 sequence: CASSLTATNTGELFF. The CDR3 bases are TGTGCCAGTAGTCTAACAGCTACGAACACCGGGGAGCTGTTTTTT.

CDR3 region: CASSRQGGGPDTQYF. The DNA for the CDR3 is TGTGCCAGCAGCAGACAGGGGGGGGGGCCAGATACGCAGTATTTT. The J gene is TRBJ2-3, the V gene TRBV7-9, with 9 bases identical to TRBD1. J gave up 4 bases and V 5 bases, and 7 bases lay outside the gene matches. Per the germline V gene, CDR1 is SEHNR and CDR2 is FQNEAQ (reference sequence). CDR3 length: 15 residues.

This clonotype turned up a few times. The chain couples TRBV12-3 or TRBV12-4 to TRBJ2-2, with D tentatively TRBD1 or TRBD2 (5 bases each). V lost 7 bases and J lost 1, with 16 bases in between. CDR3 length: 16 amino acids. CDR3 amino acids: CASNPRGALNTGELFF. The CDR3, as DNA: TGTGCCAGCAACCCACGAGGGGCCCTGAACACCGGGGAGCTGTTTTTT.

This clonotype was counted between two and nine times. The CDR3 here is CASRPTGTDTYEQYF. The CDR3 bases are TGTGCCAGCAGACCTACCGGGACAGACACCTACGAGCAGTACTTC. The chain recombines TRBV14 with TRBJ2-7; the match to TRBD1 covers 7 bases. The CDR3 sequence is 15 residues long. Germline CDR1 reads SGHDN; CDR2 reads FVKESK. With 6 bases clipped from V and 2 bases from J, the junction kept 10 bases outside the gene matches.

This clonotype was counted between two and nine times. V gene TRBV6-6 combines with J gene TRBJ1-2; no firm D call. V was trimmed by 2 bases and J by 8 bases, leaving 12 bases between them. This CDR3 spans 13 amino acids. CDR1 MNHNY and CDR2 SVGAGI come from the germline V gene (reference sequence). The CDR3 bases are TGTGCCAGCAGTTACGGTCAAGGTCGCGGCTACACCTTC. Translating it yields CASSYGQGRGYTF.